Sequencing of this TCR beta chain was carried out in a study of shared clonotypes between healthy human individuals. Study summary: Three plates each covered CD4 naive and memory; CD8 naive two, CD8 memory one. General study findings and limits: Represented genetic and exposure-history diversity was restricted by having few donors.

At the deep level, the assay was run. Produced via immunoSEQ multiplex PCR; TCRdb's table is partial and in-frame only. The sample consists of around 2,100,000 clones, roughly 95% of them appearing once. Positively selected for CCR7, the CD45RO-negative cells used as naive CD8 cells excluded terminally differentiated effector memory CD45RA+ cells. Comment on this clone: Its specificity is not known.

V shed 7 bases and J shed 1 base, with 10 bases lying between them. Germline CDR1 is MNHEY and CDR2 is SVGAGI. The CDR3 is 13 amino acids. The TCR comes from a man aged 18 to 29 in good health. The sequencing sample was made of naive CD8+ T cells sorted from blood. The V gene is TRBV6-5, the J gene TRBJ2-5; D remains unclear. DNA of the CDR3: TGTGCCAGCAAGGGTTTAGGCCAAGAGACCCAGTACTTC. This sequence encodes CASKGLGQETQYF.